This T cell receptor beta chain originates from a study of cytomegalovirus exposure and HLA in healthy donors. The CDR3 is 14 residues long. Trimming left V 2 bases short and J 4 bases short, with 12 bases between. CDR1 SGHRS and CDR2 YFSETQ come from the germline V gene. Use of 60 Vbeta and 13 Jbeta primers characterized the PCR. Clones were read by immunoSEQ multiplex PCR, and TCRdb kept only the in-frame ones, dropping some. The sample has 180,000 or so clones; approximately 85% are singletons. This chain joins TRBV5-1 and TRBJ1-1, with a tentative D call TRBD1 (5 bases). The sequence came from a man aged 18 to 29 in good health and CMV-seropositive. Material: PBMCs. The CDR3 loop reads CASSFAGESTEAFF. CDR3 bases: TGCGCCAGCAGCTTTGCGGGGGAGAGCACTGAAGCTTTCTTT.